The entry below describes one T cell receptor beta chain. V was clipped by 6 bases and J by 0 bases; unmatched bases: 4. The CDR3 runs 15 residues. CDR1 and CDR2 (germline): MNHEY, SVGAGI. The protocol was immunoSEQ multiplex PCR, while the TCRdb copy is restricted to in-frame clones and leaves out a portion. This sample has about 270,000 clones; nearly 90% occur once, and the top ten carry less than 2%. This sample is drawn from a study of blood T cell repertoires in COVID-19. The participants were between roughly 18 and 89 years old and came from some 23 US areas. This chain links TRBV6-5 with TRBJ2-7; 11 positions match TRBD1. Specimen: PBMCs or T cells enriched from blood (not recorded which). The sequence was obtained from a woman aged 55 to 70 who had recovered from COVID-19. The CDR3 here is CASSQGTGGSYEQYF. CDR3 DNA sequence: TGTGCCAGCAGCCAGGGGACAGGGGGCTCCTACGAGCAGTACTTC.